The next 9 T cell receptor beta chains were all read from a single sample in a study of T cell responses to AZD1222 COVID-19 vaccine. Data came from immunoSEQ multiplex PCR; TCRdb stores just in-frame clones and leaves some out. The sample consists of tens of thousands of clones, 85% to 90% of them appearing once. The input for sequencing was peripheral blood, taken on day 0 of AZD1222 vaccination. The receptors were sampled from an adult in good health.

The chain joins TRBV4-1 to TRBJ1-1; 10 bases map to TRBD1. Germline CDR1 is MGHRA and CDR2 is YSYEKL. J lost 8 bases, V lost 4 bases, and 4 bases had no gene match. The CDR3 runs 13 residues. Here the CDR3 DNA reads TGCGCCAGCAGCCCGGGACAGGGGAACGAAGCTTTCTTT. This translates into CASSPGQGNEAFF.

This sequence joins TRBV2 and TRBJ1-5; D remains ambiguous. The CDR3 loop spans 12 amino acids. The V and J ends lost 3 bases and 7 bases respectively, with 7 bases between them. Germline V CDR1 and CDR2: SNHLY, FYNNEI. CDR3 sequence (DNA): TGTGCCAGCAGTGATTCGGGACAGCCCCAGCATTTT. Residues: CASSDSGQPQHF.

The chain uses TRBV4-2 and TRBJ2-3; 8 nucleotides match TRBD2. Germline lookup yields CDR1 LGHNA and CDR2 YNFKEQ. CDR3 length equals 16 residues. J lost 8 bases, V lost 0 bases, and 10 bases had no gene match. CDR3 DNA sequence: TGTGCCAGCAGCCAAGATTTGAGCGGGGGAGGGGGTACGCAGTATTTT. It codes for CASSQDLSGGGGTQYF.

This clone was detected a few times. The rearrangement links TRBV3-1 (or the pseudogene TRBV3-2) to TRBJ1-3; D uncertain. CDR3 length: 15 residues. V was clipped by 4 bases and J by 0 bases, with 10 bases between them. Germline CDR1 is LGHDT and CDR2 is YNNKEL (reference sequence). CDR3 bases: TGTGCCAGCAGCCCAACGTTTACCTCTGGAAACACCATATATTTT. Its translation is CASSPTFTSGNTIYF.

In its sample, this clone was seen a few times. This chain joins TRBV5-6 and TRBJ2-1; TRBD1 agrees at 10 bases. The CDR3 has 14 residues. Looked up from germline, CDR1 is SGHDT and CDR2 is YYEEEE. With 4 bases clipped from V and 5 bases from J, the junction kept 3 bases outside the gene matches. Written as DNA, the CDR3 is TGTGCCAGCAGCCGACAGGGGGCTAACAATGAGCAGTTCTTC. Translation gives CASSRQGANNEQFF. The whole variable domain, remainder taken from reference TRBV5-6 and TRBJ2-1, is DAGVTQSPTHLIKTRGQQVTLRCSPKSGHDTVSWYQQALGQGPQFIFQYYEEEERQRGNFPDRFSGHQFPNYSSELNVNALLLGDSALYLCASSRQGANNEQFFGPGTRLTVL.

This chain joins TRBV6-5 and TRBJ1-1; no reliable D call. The CDR3 sequence is 15 residues long. Trimming shortened V by 0 bases and J by 1 base, and 9 bases separated the two germline ends. In germline, CDR1 is MNHEY, CDR2 SVGAGI. CDR3 sequence: CASSYSGLSNTEAFF. As DNA, the CDR3 is TGTGCCAGCAGTTACTCTGGGCTCTCGAACACTGAAGCTTTCTTT.

On this clone itself: The junction differs from germline at one of its ends, possibly a read error. V gene TRBV12-3 or TRBV12-4 combines with J gene TRBJ1-1, with D perhaps TRBD1 (5 bases). The CDR3 runs 11 residues. The CDR3 sequence is CASSPSRDPNF. DNA of the CDR3: TGTGCCAGCAGCCCCAGCCGGGACCCTAACTTT.

This clone was counted once. The rearrangement joins TRBV6-5 to TRBJ1-1; D gene unclear. Trimming took off 5 bases at V and 2 bases at J, with 12 bases between the two ends. The germline V gene encodes CDR1 MNHEY and CDR2 SVGAGI. The CDR3 loop spans 14 amino acids. The CDR3 sequence is CASSLKHTNTEAFF. In nucleotides, the CDR3 is TGTGCCAGCAGTCTGAAACACACTAACACTGAAGCTTTCTTT.

This clone appeared once. The J gene is TRBJ1-1, the V gene TRBV12-3 or TRBV12-4; no firm D call. The CDR3 is 13 residues long. The V and J ends lost 4 bases and 3 bases respectively, with 9 bases between them. CDR3 nucleotide sequence: TGTGCCAGCAGTTACCGAAGGGACACTGAAGCTTTCTTT. This codes for CASSYRRDTEAFF.